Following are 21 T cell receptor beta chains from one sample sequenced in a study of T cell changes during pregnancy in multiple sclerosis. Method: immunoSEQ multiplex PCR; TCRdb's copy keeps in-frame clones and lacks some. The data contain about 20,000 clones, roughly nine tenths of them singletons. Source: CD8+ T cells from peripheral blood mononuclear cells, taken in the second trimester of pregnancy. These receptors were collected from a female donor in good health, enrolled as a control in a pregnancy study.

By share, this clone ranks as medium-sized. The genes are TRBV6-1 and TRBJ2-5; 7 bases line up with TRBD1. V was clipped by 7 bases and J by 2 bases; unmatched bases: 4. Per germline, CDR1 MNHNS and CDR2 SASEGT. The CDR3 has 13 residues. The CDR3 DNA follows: TGTGCCAGCACAGGGACAGAACAAGAGACCCAGTACTTC. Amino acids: CASTGTEQETQYF.

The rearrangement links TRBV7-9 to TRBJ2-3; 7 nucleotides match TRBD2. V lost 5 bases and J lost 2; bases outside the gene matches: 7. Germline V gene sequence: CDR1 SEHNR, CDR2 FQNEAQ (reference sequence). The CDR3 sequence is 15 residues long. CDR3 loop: CASSPSGINTDTQYF. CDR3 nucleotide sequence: TGTGCCAGCAGCCCAAGCGGGATAAACACAGATACGCAGTATTTT.

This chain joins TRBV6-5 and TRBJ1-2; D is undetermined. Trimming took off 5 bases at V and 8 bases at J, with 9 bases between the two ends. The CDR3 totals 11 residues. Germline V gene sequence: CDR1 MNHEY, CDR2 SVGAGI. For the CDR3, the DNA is TGTGCCAGCAGTGGGCCTAGCGGCTACACCTTC. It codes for CASSGPSGYTF.

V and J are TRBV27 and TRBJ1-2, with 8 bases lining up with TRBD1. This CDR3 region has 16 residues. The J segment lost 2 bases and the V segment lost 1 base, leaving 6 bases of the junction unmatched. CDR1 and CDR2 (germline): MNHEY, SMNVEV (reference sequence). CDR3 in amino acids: CASSLWTGKGNYGYTF. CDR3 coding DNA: TGTGCCAGCAGTTTATGGACAGGGAAGGGAAACTATGGCTACACCTTC.

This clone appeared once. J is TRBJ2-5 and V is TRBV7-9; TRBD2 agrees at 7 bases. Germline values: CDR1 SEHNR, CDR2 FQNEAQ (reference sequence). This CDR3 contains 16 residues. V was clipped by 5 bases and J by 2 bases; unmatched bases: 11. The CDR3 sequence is CASSPGSGITQETQYF. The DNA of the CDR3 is TGTGCCAGCAGCCCGGGAAGCGGGATCACTCAAGAGACCCAGTACTTC.

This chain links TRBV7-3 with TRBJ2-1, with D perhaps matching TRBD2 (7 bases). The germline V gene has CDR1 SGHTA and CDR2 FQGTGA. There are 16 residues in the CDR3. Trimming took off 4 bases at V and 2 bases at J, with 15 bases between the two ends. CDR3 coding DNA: TGTGCCAGCAGCTATTTACGGGGGGCCCCCTACAATGAGCAGTTCTTC. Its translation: CASSYLRGAPYNEQFF.

In nucleotides, the CDR3 is TGTGCCAGCAGCTTAGCAGGGAGCGGAAACACCATATATTTT. It specifies CASSLAGSGNTIYF. The rearrangement links TRBV7-2 to TRBJ1-3; no clear D gene. The CDR3 has 14 residues. CDR1 and CDR2 from the germline V gene are SGHTA and FQGNSA. Trimming cost V 0 bases and J 4 bases, with 7 bases left between them.

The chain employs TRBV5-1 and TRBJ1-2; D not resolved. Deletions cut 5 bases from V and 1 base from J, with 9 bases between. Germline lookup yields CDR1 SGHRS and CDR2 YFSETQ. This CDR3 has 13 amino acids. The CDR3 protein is CASRSSNNYGYTF. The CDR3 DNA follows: TGCGCCAGCAGATCCTCTAATAACTATGGCTACACCTTC.

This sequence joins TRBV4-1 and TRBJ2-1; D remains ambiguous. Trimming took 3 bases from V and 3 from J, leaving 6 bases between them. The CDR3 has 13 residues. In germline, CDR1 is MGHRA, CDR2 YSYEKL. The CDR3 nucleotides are TGCGCCAGCAGCCAGCACAGCTACAATGAGCAGTTCTTC. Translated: CASSQHSYNEQFF.

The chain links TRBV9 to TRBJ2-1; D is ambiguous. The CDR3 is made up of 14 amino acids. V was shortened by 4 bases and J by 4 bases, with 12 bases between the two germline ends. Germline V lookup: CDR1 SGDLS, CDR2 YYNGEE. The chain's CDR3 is CASSPHQWYNEQFF. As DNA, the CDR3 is TGTGCCAGCAGCCCCCACCAGTGGTACAATGAGCAGTTCTTC.

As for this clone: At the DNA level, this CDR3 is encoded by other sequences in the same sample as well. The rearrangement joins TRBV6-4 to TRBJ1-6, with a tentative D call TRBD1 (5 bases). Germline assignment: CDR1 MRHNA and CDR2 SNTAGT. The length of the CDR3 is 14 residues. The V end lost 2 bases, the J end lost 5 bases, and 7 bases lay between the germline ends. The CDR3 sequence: CASSDGGDNSPLHF. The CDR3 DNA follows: TGTGCCAGCAGTGACGGGGGGGATAATTCACCCCTCCACTTT.

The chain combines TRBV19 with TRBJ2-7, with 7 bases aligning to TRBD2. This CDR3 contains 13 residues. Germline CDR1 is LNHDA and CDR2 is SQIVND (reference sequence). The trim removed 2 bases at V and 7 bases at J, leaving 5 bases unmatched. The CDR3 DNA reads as TGTGCCAGTAGTATACTGGGAGGGGAAGAGCAGTACTTC. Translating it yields CASSILGGEEQYF.

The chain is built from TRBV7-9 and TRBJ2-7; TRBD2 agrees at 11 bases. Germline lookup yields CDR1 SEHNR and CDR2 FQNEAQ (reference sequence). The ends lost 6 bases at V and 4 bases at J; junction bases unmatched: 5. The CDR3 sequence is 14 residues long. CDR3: CASSSIAGGYEQYF. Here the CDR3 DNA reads TGTGCCAGCAGTTCCATAGCGGGAGGGTACGAGCAGTACTTC.

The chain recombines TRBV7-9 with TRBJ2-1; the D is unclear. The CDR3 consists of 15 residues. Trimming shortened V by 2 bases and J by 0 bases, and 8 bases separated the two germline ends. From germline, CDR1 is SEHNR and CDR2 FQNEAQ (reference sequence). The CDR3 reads CASSLSESSYNEQFF. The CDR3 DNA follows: TGTGCCAGCAGCTTATCGGAGAGCTCCTACAATGAGCAGTTCTTC.

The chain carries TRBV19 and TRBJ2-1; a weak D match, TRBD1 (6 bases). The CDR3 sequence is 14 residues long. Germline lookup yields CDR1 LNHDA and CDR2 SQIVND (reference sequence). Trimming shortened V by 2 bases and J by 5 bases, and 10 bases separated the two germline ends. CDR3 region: CASSIYGDNNEQFF. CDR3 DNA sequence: TGTGCCAGTAGTATATACGGGGACAACAATGAGCAGTTCTTC.

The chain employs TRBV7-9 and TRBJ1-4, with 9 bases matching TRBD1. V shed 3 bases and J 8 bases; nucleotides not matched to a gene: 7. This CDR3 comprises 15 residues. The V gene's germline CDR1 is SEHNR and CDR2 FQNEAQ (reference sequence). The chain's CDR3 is CASSFSRTGEEKLFF. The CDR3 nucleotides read TGTGCCAGCAGCTTCTCTCGGACAGGGGAGGAAAAACTGTTTTTT.

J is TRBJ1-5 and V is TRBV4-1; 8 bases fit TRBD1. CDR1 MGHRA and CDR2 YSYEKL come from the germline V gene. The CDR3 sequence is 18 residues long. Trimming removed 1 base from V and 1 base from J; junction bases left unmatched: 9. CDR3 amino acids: CASSQVSSGGRSNQPQHF. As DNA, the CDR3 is TGCGCCAGCAGCCAAGTATCGTCAGGGGGCCGGAGCAATCAGCCCCAGCATTTT.

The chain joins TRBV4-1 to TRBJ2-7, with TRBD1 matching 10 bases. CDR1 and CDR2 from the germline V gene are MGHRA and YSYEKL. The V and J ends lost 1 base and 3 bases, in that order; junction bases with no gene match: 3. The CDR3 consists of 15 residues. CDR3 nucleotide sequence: TGCGCCAGCAGCCAAGGGGACAGGGGCTACTACGAGCAGTACTTC. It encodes CASSQGDRGYYEQYF.

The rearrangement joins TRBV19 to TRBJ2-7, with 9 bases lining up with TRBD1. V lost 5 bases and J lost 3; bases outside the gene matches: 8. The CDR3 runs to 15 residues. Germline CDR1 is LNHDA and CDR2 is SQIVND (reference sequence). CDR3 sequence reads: CASSSAGTGNYEQYF. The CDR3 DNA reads TGTGCCAGTAGTTCGGCCGGGACAGGGAACTACGAGCAGTACTTC.

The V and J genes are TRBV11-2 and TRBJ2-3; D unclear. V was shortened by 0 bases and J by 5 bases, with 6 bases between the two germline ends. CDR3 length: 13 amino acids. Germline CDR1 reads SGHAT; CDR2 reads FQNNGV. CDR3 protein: CASSLDQKDTQYF. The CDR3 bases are TGTGCCAGCAGCTTAGATCAAAAAGATACGCAGTATTTT.

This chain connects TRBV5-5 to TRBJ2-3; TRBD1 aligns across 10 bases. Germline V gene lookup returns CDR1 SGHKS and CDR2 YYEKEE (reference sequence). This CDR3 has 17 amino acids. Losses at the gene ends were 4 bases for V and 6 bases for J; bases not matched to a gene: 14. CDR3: CASSPGLRDRGRDTQYF. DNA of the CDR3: TGTGCCAGCAGCCCAGGCCTGAGGGACAGGGGTCGGGATACGCAGTATTTT.